The 14 T cell receptor beta chains listed next were all sequenced from one sample in a study of PD-1 blockade in classical Hodgkin lymphoma. Autologous stem cell transplantation was followed by relapse in every patient, and brentuximab vedotin exposure varied. Clones were sequenced by immunoSEQ multiplex PCR, and TCRdb holds only the in-frame ones, with some missing. The data show approximately 41,000 clones, with around 87% seen just once and about 5.5% held by the top ten. Sequencing used peripheral blood mononuclear cells (PBMCs), obtained before the second cycle of nivolumab. These receptors were obtained from a human donor with classical Hodgkin lymphoma.

V usage is TRBV11-2 and J usage is TRBJ1-2, with D perhaps TRBD1 (5 bases). V was trimmed by 5 bases and J by 4 bases, leaving 14 bases between them. CDR3 length: 14 residues. Per germline, CDR1 SGHAT and CDR2 FQNNGV. The CDR3 nucleotides read TGTGCCAGCAGCCCCATCGGGGCGGGCTATGGCTACACCTTC. This sequence encodes CASSPIGAGYGYTF.

This clone was observed a handful of times. V gene TRBV4-1 combines with J gene TRBJ2-5, with D possibly matching TRBD2 (5 bases). Germline V gene data show CDR1 as MGHRA and CDR2 as YSYEKL. The CDR3 covers 16 residues. Trimming shortened V by 0 bases and J by 5 bases, and 16 bases separated the two germline ends. The CDR3 sequence is CASSQETTSGLETQYF. For the CDR3, the DNA is TGCGCCAGCAGCCAAGAGACTACATCGGGGTTGGAGACCCAGTACTTC.

The chain couples TRBV2 to TRBJ2-4; perhaps TRBD2 as D (5 bases). Germline values: CDR1 SNHLY, CDR2 FYNNEI. V lost 7 bases, J lost 6 bases, and 10 bases lay in between. This CDR3 spans 12 amino acids. CDR3 protein: CASTTRGNIQYF. Written as DNA, the CDR3 is TGTGCCAGCACTACTCGGGGAAACATTCAGTACTTC.

The chain is built from TRBV5-4 and TRBJ2-3; TRBD2 matches 15 bases. Losses at the gene ends were 3 bases for V and 5 bases for J; bases not matched to a gene: 10. The germline gives CDR1 SGHNT, CDR2 YYREEE (reference sequence). This CDR3 region has 18 residues. The CDR3 loop is CASSWGLAGGLIGDTQYF. CDR3 nucleotide sequence: TGTGCCAGCAGCTGGGGACTAGCGGGAGGCCTGATCGGAGATACGCAGTATTTT.

Only one count was recorded for this clone. V is TRBV7-9 and J is TRBJ2-7; 7 bases align to TRBD1. V lost 2 bases, J lost 4 bases, and 8 bases stayed unmatched. This CDR3 is 15 amino acids long. Germline CDR1 SEHNR, CDR2 FQNEAQ (reference sequence). CDR3 coding DNA: TGTGCCAGCAGCTTAAGTGGAGCAGGGGGATACGAGCAGTACTTC. As protein: CASSLSGAGGYEQYF.

Worth noting for this clone: This specimen includes other DNA sequences encoding the same CDR3. This chain uses TRBV28 with TRBJ1-1, with no clear D. Germline loops: CDR1 MDHEN, CDR2 SYDVKM. Trimming took off 3 bases at V and 5 bases at J, with 10 bases between the two ends. This CDR3 has 13 amino acids. In nucleotides, the CDR3 is TGTGCCAGCAGTTTCCCGGGAAGGACTGAAGCTTTCTTT. This encodes CASSFPGRTEAFF.

The chain uses TRBV15 and TRBJ1-4; D is ambiguous. This CDR3 spans 17 amino acids. The V end was cut by 0 bases, the J end by 0 bases, with 11 bases between. Germline CDR1 is LNHNV and CDR2 is YYDKDF (reference sequence). The CDR3 loop is CATSRDLTQATNEKLFF. CDR3 DNA: TGTGCCACCAGCAGAGATTTAACGCAGGCAACTAATGAAAAACTGTTTTTT. Using reference TRBV15 and TRBJ1-4 for the parts outside the CDR3, the full variable domain is DAMVIQNPRYQVTQFGKPVTLSCSQTLNHNVMYWYQQKSSQAPKLLFHYYDKDFNNEADTPDNFQSRRPNTSFCFLDIRSPGLGDTAMYLCATSRDLTQATNEKLFFGSGTQLSVL.

The chain couples TRBV9 to TRBJ2-5; 11 nucleotides line up with TRBD2. V dropped 4 bases and J dropped 4; count of bases not matched to a gene: 9. The length of the CDR3 is 16 residues. The germline V gene encodes CDR1 SGDLS and CDR2 YYNGEE. CDR3 amino acids: CASSTLAGGSLETQYF. CDR3 DNA: TGTGCCAGCAGCACGCTAGCGGGGGGATCTTTAGAGACCCAGTACTTC.

The V and J genes are TRBV7-2 and TRBJ2-1, with 8 nucleotides matching TRBD2. The CDR3 is 18 residues long. The ends lost 3 bases at V and 1 base at J; junction bases unmatched: 11. Germline CDR1 SGHTA, CDR2 FQGNSA. CDR3 in amino acids: CASSFVKVRGGSYNEQFF. CDR3 nucleotides: TGTGCCAGCAGCTTCGTAAAGGTCCGCGGGGGGTCCTACAATGAGCAGTTCTTC.

V gene TRBV7-9 combines with J gene TRBJ1-5; D is unresolved. The CDR3 is 16 amino acids. Germline assignment: CDR1 SEHNR and CDR2 FQNEAQ (reference sequence). Trimming pared 1 base from V and 0 bases from J, leaving 10 bases between. The CDR3 DNA sequence: TGTGCCAGCAGCTTAGGGGGTGCTTATAGCAATCAGCCCCAGCATTTT. Protein sequence: CASSLGGAYSNQPQHF.

The CDR3 bases are TGTGCCTGGACCTCCCAGGGGGCGAGGTACGAGCAGTACTTC. This translates into CAWTSQGARYEQYF. This rearrangement joins TRBV30 to TRBJ2-7; the match to TRBD1 covers 8 bases. CDR1 and CDR2 (germline): GTSNPN, SVGIG (reference sequence). With V trimmed by 4 bases and J by 4 bases, 9 bases remained unmatched. The CDR3 has 14 amino acids.

The chain carries TRBV4-1 and TRBJ1-4, with D uncertain. Trimming removed 3 bases from V and 0 bases from J, with 5 bases in between. Per germline, CDR1 MGHRA and CDR2 YSYEKL. This CDR3 spans 14 amino acids. Written as DNA, the CDR3 is TGCGCCAGCAGCCATCCCCCAACTAATGAAAAACTGTTTTTT. It specifies CASSHPPTNEKLFF.

This sequence joins TRBV28 and TRBJ2-5, with 8 bases aligning to TRBD2. CDR3 length equals 15 residues. The ends lost 3 bases at V and 2 bases at J; junction bases unmatched: 5. Germline V gene data show CDR1 as MDHEN and CDR2 as SYDVKM. The CDR3 reads CASSLQGGGQETQYF. The DNA of the CDR3 is TGTGCCAGCAGTTTGCAAGGCGGGGGGCAAGAGACCCAGTACTTC.

As for this clone: The sample has other DNA sequences that encode this CDR3 too. V and J are TRBV27 and TRBJ1-1; D is perhaps TRBD1 (5 bases). This CDR3 is 15 amino acids long. Germline V gene data show CDR1 as MNHEY and CDR2 as SMNVEV (reference sequence). Trimming cost V 3 bases and J 0 bases, with 11 bases left between them. The CDR3 here is CASSFGTGLNTEAFF. CDR3 DNA sequence: TGTGCCAGCAGTTTCGGTACAGGTTTGAACACTGAAGCTTTCTTT.